The T cell receptor beta chain described here comes from a study of blood T cell repertoires in COVID-19. Overall study context: Samples of COVID-19 (acute and convalescent) were obtained from the United States, Italy and Spain.

In the authors' workflow: By means of reference gene primer amplification, nucleated cell counts were estimated. Here immunoSEQ multiplex PCR was the method, and the copy in TCRdb shows in-frame clones only, minus some. That table is the source of V, J and clone size, and D and trimming were worked out from the DNA. The sample lists under 250,000 clones, 80% to 90% occurring once. There are 16 residues in the CDR3. The ends lost 5 bases at V and 5 bases at J; junction bases unmatched: 10. Germline loops: CDR1 MNHEY, CDR2 SVGEGT. Seattle participants joined during active infection and were tracked over time.

Source material: peripheral blood. The rearrangement joins TRBV6-2 or TRBV6-3 to TRBJ2-1, with 9 bases identical to TRBD2. This TCR was sampled from a man aged 25-40 years with COVID-19, enrolled during active disease. As DNA, the CDR3 is TGTGCCAGCAGTCCCAAAGCGGGAGGTATCGACAATGAGCAGTTCTTC. It encodes CASSPKAGGIDNEQFF.